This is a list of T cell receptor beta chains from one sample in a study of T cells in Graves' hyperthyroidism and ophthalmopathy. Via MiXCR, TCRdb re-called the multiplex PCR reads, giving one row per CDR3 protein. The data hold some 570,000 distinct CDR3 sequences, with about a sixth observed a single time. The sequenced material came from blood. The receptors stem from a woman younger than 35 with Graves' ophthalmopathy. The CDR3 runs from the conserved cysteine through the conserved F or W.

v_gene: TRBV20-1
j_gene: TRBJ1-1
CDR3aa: CSATTGLGEAFF

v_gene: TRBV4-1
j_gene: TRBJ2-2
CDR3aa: CASSPGEGLVGGELFF

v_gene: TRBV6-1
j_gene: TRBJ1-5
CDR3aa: CASRPGTANQPQHF

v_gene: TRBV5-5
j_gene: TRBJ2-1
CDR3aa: CASSSRQTFEQFF

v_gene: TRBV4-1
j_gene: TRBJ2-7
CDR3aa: CASSHDIPGTLKYYEQYF

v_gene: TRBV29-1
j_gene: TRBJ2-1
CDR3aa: CSVVGVGRGSWNEQFF

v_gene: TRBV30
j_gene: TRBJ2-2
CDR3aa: CAWRPGPAGELFF

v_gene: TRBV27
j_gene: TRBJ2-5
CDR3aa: CASSDREQETQYF

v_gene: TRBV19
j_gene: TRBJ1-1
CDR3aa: CASSEEDTEAFF

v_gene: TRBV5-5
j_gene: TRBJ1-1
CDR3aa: CASSPLGKMGNTEAFF

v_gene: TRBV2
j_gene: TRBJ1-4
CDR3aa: CASGRLTNEKLFF

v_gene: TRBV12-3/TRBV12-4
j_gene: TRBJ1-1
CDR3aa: CASSPAGWTEAFF

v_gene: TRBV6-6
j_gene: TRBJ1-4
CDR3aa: CASSYSDEKLFF

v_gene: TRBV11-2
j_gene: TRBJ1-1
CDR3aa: CASSAGDRITEAFF

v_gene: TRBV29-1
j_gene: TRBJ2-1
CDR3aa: CSVDNEQFF

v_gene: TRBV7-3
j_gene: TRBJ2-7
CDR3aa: CASSRFFGQYF

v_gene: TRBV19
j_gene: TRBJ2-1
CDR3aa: CASSPSGSVEQFF

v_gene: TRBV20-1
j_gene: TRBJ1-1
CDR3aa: CSARGQKKAFF

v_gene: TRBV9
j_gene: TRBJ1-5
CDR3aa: CASSTDGQGVQPQHF

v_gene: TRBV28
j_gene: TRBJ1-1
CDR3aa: CASADWVTEAFF

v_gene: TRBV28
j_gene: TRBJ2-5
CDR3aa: CASRLDRGLAKTQYF

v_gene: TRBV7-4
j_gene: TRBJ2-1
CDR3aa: CASSLGGVVNEQFF

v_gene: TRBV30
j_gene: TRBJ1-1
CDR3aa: CAWRGVADTEAFF

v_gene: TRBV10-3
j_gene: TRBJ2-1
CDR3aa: CAISGRGDNEQFF

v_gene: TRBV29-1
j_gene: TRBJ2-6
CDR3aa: CSVGPSAANVLTF

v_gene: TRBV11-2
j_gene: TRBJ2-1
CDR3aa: CASSFPGNNEQFF

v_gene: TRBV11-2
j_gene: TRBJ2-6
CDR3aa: CASIPGQLSSGTNVLTF

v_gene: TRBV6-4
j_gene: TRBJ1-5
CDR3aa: CASSELGNGGNQPQHF

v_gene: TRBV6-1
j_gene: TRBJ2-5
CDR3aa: CASSSPLADSPYF

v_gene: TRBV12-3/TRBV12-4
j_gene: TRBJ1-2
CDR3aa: CASSTRTGLGYTF

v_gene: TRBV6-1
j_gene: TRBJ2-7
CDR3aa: CASSDEGREWGEQYF

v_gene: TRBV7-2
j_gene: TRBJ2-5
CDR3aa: CASTLTSGGETQYF

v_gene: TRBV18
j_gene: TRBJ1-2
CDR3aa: CASSPATGPNYGYTF

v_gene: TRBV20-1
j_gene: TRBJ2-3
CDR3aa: CSASRHGAGTDTQYF

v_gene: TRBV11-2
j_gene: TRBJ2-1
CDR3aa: CASSPTSGSNEQFF

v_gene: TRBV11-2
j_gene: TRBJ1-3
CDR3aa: CASSLDQETYYTIYF

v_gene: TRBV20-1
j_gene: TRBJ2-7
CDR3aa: CSATGGLAGGLTYEQYF

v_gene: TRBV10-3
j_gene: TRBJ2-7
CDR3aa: CAITGTGRGEQYF

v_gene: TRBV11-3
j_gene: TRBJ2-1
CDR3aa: CASSLEGGGSYNEQFF

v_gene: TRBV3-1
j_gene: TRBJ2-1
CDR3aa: CASSQTRGEWNEQFF

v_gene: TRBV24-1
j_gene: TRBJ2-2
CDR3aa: CATSEGDRIYTGELFF

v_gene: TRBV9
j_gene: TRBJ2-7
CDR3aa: CASSVGGQTYEQYF

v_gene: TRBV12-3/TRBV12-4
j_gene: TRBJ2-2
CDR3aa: CASSTGTGIPGELFF

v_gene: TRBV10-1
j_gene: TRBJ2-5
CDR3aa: CASSGRLTGTQYF

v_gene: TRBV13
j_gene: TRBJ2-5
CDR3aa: CASSLEKGQETQYF

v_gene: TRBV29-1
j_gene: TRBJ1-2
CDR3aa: CSVPTPRDRALYGYTF

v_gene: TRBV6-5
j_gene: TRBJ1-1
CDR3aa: CASSYSPGEAFF

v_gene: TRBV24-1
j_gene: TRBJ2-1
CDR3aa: CASSSRTSGRVDEQFF

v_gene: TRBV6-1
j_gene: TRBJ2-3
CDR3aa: CASALAGGDTQYF

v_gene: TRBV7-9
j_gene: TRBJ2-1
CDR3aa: CASSERERNEQFF

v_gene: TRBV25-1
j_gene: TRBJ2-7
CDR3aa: CASSEAGHEQYF

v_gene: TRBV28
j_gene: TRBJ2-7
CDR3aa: CASSFADRDNEQYF

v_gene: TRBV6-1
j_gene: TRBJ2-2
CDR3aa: CASSTPRAGELFF

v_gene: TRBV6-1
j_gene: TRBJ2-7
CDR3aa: CASSKGTDEQYF